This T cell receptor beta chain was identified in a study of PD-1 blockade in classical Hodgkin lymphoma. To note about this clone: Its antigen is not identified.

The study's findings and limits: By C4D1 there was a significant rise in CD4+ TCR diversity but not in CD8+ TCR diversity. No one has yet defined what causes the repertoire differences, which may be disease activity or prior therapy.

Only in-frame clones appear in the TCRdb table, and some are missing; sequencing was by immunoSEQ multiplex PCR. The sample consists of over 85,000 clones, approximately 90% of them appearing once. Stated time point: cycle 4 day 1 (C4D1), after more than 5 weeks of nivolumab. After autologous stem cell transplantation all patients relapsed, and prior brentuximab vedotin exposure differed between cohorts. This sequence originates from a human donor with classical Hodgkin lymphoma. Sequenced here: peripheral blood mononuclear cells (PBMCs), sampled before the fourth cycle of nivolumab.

The CDR3 loop is CASSYVAGDNTGELFF. The CDR3 nucleotides read TGTGCCAGCAGTTACGTGGCGGGGGACAACACCGGGGAGCTGTTTTTT. This chain uses TRBV6-5 with TRBJ2-2, with 7 bases identical to TRBD2. Losses at the gene ends were 2 bases for V and 2 bases for J; bases not matched to a gene: 5. The CDR3 has 16 residues. Per the germline V gene, CDR1 is MNHEY and CDR2 is SVGAGI.